The 26 T cell receptor beta chains below were found in one sample sequenced in a study of radiotherapy plus CTLA-4 blockade in lung cancer. The assay was immunoSEQ multiplex PCR, and TCRdb's table has in-frame clones only and misses some. The data show 51,000 or so clones, approximately 76% seen once. Sequencing was performed on peripheral blood, taken from a patient treated with radiotherapy plus ipilimumab. Receptors were obtained from a human donor with non-small cell lung cancer who had stable disease on radiotherapy plus ipilimumab.

The V gene is TRBV4-3, the J gene TRBJ2-2; TRBD1 aligns across 7 bases. This CDR3 has 16 residues. In germline, CDR1 is LGHNA, CDR2 YSLEER. V was pared by 0 bases and J by 0 bases, with 1 base of the junction left unmatched. The CDR3 nucleotides read TGCGCCAGCAGCCAAGAAGGGGGCGCGAACACCGGGGAGCTGTTTTTT. Translating gives CASSQEGGANTGELFF.

This clone is labeled as medium-sized. This sequence joins TRBV11-2 and TRBJ2-6; D not certain. Germline values: CDR1 SGHAT, CDR2 FQNNGV. V gave up 1 base and J gave up 2 bases, with 6 bases separating them. The CDR3 is made up of 15 amino acids. CDR3 nucleotide sequence: TGTGCCAGCAGCTTAGGGGCTGCTGGGGCCAACGTCCTGACTTTC. The encoded protein is CASSLGAAGANVLTF.

This clone was detected only once. The chain couples TRBV27 to TRBJ1-5; D call uncertain. The germline CDR1 and CDR2 sequences are MNHEY and SMNVEV (reference sequence). Trimming took 6 bases from V and 0 from J, leaving 9 bases between them. The CDR3 is made up of 14 amino acids. The DNA for the CDR3 is TGTGCCAGCAGGATTCAGGCTAGCAATCAGCCCCAGCATTTT. It translates to CASRIQASNQPQHF.

The table lists this clone with a few counts. The V gene is TRBV7-3, the J gene TRBJ1-2; D remains ambiguous. Per germline, CDR1 SGHTA and CDR2 FQGTGA. CDR3 length equals 14 residues. With 6 bases removed from V and 4 bases from J, the gap between germline ends came to 15 bases. The DNA of the CDR3 is TGTGCCAGCAGTTTAGTAGGCGGGCGCTATGGCTACACCTTC. This gives the protein CASSLVGGRYGYTF.

This clone was seen a few times. The V gene is TRBV13, the J gene TRBJ1-3; no firm D call. The CDR3 covers 16 residues. Germline values: CDR1 PRHDT, CDR2 FYEKMQ (reference sequence). Trimming took off 0 bases at V and 11 bases at J, with 20 bases between the two ends. The CDR3 is CASSLGLGTEGMAIYF. The CDR3 DNA reads TGTGCCAGCAGCTTAGGCCTGGGTACGGAAGGAATGGCCATATATTTT. Drawing the rest from reference TRBV13 and TRBJ1-3, the complete variable domain is AAGVIQSPRHLIKEKRETATLKCYPIPRHDTVYWYQQGPGQDPQFLISFYEKMQSDKGSIPDRFSAQQFSDYHSELNMSSLELGDSALYFCASSLGLGTEGMAIYFGEGSWLTVV.

The chain is built from TRBV28 and TRBJ1-2, with 7 bases lining up with TRBD1. Germline trimming cut 6 bases from V and 4 bases from J; bases unmatched to any gene: 2. The CDR3 sequence is 12 residues long. The V gene's germline CDR1 is MDHEN and CDR2 SYDVKM. CDR3 bases: TGTGCCAGCAGCCGGGACAGCTATGGCTACACCTTC. Amino acids: CASSRDSYGYTF.

This clone has just a few counts. The rearrangement links TRBV11-2 to TRBJ2-1, with 8 nucleotides matching TRBD2. The CDR3 extends over 14 amino acids. V was pared by 3 bases and J by 7 bases, with 5 bases of the junction left unmatched. Germline CDR1 is SGHAT and CDR2 is FQNNGV. CDR3 sequence: CASSFSAGGNEQFF. The CDR3 region has the DNA TGTGCCAGCAGCTTCTCCGCGGGGGGTAATGAGCAGTTCTTC.

The chain combines TRBV5-5 with TRBJ1-1; 7 bases agree with TRBD1. The J segment lost 4 bases and the V segment lost 0 bases, leaving 6 bases of the junction unmatched. Germline CDR1 is SGHKS and CDR2 is YYEKEE (reference sequence). The CDR3 length is 15 residues. CDR3 coding DNA: TGTGCCAGCAGCTTGGGTGGAGGGGGCGTCACTGAAGCTTTCTTT. Protein product: CASSLGGGGVTEAFF. The full variable domain, completed using reference TRBV5-5 and TRBJ1-1, is DAGVTQSPTHLIKTRGQQVTLRCSPISGHKSVSWYQQVLGQGPQFIFQYYEKEERGRGNFPDRFSARQFPNYSSELNVNALLLGDSALYLCASSLGGGGVTEAFFGQGTRLTVV.

This clone was recorded only once. The J gene is TRBJ1-4, the V gene TRBV6-5; no clear D gene. The length of the CDR3 is 13 residues. Trimming cost V 5 bases and J 11 bases, with 15 bases left between them. The germline CDR1 and CDR2 sequences are MNHEY and SVGAGI. The CDR3 is CASSARNSPKLFF. As DNA, the CDR3 is TGTGCCAGCAGTGCGAGGAATTCACCCAAACTGTTTTTT.

This clone was counted a few times. V usage is TRBV5-1 and J usage is TRBJ1-6; 7 bases are a match to TRBD1. The ends lost 3 bases at V and 7 bases at J; junction bases unmatched: 4. CDR1 SGHRS and CDR2 YFSETQ come from the germline V gene. CDR3 length equals 14 residues. CDR3 nucleotides: TGCGCCAGCAGCTCGACAGGGAACAATTCACCCCTCCACTTT. It yields the protein CASSSTGNNSPLHF.

The V call is TRBV7-9, the J call TRBJ1-2; 9 bases line up with TRBD1. The CDR3 runs 12 residues. Per the germline V gene, CDR1 is SEHNR and CDR2 is FQNEAQ (reference sequence). After removal of 5 bases from V and 10 bases from J, the junction contained 5 bases not matched to a gene. The CDR3 reads CASSAGTGHYTF. The CDR3 nucleotides are TGTGCCAGCAGCGCCGGGACAGGGCACTACACCTTC. Looking up the rest from reference TRBV7-9 and TRBJ1-2 gives the full variable domain: DTGVSQNPRHKITKRGQNVTFRCDPISEHNRLYWYRQTLGQGPEFLTYFQNEAQLEKSRLLSDRFSAERPKGSFSTLEIQRTEQGDSAMYLCASSAGTGHYTFGSGTRLTVV.

This chain connects TRBV7-9 to TRBJ1-1, with 7 bases lining up with TRBD1. Germline values: CDR1 SEHNR, CDR2 FQNEAQ (reference sequence). The CDR3 length is 14 residues. V trimming: 4 bases; J trimming: 4 bases; junction bases outside the gene matches: 6. DNA for the CDR3: TGTGCCAGCAGCTCAACAGGGGCTGGCACTGAAGCTTTCTTT. It specifies CASSSTGAGTEAFF.

The rearrangement uses TRBV10-2 and TRBJ2-7; D unresolved. Germline V gene lookup returns CDR1 WSHSY and CDR2 SAAADI. The CDR3 contains 13 residues. V lost 0 bases, J lost 3 bases, and 6 bases lay in between. The CDR3 sequence is CASSESMGYEQYV. For the CDR3, the DNA is TGCGCCAGCAGTGAGTCGATGGGCTACGAGCAGTACGTC.

With respect to this clone: The same CDR3 is also encoded by other DNA sequences in this sample. V and J are TRBV7-8 and TRBJ2-3; 8 bases fit TRBD2. The CDR3 sequence is 17 residues long. J gave up 5 bases and V 0 bases, and 10 bases lay outside the gene matches. Germline CDR1 is SGHVS and CDR2 is FQNEAQ. CDR3 coding DNA: TGTGCCAGCAGCTTAGCTAGAACGGGGGGGAGGGGAGATACGCAGTATTTT. Its translation: CASSLARTGGRGDTQYF.

This clone showed up just once. This chain connects TRBV28 to TRBJ1-5; no clear D gene. The V end lost 1 base, the J end lost 5 bases, and 6 bases lay between the germline ends. The CDR3 totals 13 residues. Germline V gives CDR1 MDHEN, CDR2 SYDVKM. CDR3 amino acids: CASSLFQDQPQHF. The CDR3 coding sequence is TGTGCCAGCAGTTTATTTCAAGATCAGCCCCAGCATTTT.

The rearrangement joins TRBV19 to TRBJ1-1, with TRBD1 matching over 10 bases. The germline V gene has CDR1 LNHDA and CDR2 SQIVND (reference sequence). This CDR3 spans 15 amino acids. V lost 5 bases and J lost 0; bases outside the gene matches: 3. Here the CDR3 reads CASSLDRGLNTEAFF. In DNA, the CDR3 is TGTGCCAGTAGTCTTGACAGGGGGCTGAACACTGAAGCTTTCTTT.

The genes are TRBV5-6 and TRBJ2-7; D call uncertain. The CDR3 is made up of 15 amino acids. Trimming stripped 1 base from V and 2 bases from J, with 13 bases between. Germline CDR1 SGHDT, CDR2 YYEEEE. As DNA, the CDR3 is TGTGCCAGCAGCTTGATCCGTCCACTAACCTACGAGCAGTACGTC. This encodes CASSLIRPLTYEQYV.

This chain links TRBV5-4 with TRBJ1-2; no reliable D call. CDR3 length equals 15 residues. Trimming pared 2 bases from V and 2 bases from J, leaving 13 bases between. The germline V gene encodes CDR1 SGHNT and CDR2 YYREEE (reference sequence). CDR3 region: CASSLRTLLNYGYTF. The CDR3, as DNA: TGTGCCAGCAGCTTACGGACCTTATTAAACTATGGCTACACCTTC.

The V and J genes are TRBV6-5 and TRBJ1-2; D remains unclear. This CDR3 has 13 amino acids. Germline V lookup: CDR1 MNHEY, CDR2 SVGAGI. The V gene lost 2 bases and the J gene lost 4 bases, with 8 bases spanning the gap. This CDR3 reads CASSYDWSYGYTF. Here the CDR3 DNA reads TGTGCCAGCAGTTACGACTGGTCCTATGGCTACACCTTC.

The rearrangement joins TRBV6-5 to TRBJ1-1; 9 positions agree with TRBD1. The ends lost 2 bases at V and 1 base at J; junction bases unmatched: 2. CDR3 length: 15 amino acids. Germline loops: CDR1 MNHEY, CDR2 SVGAGI. CDR3 DNA: TGTGCCAGCAGTTACCCGGGACAGGGGAACACTGAAGCTTTCTTT. As protein: CASSYPGQGNTEAFF.

V usage is TRBV6-1 and J usage is TRBJ1-6; 9 positions match TRBD1. The germline CDR1 and CDR2 sequences are MNHNS and SASEGT. With 5 bases clipped from V and 13 bases from J, the junction kept 9 bases outside the gene matches. CDR3 length: 14 residues. Here the CDR3 reads CASSTADRGTPLHF. The CDR3 bases are TGTGCCAGCAGTACCGCCGACAGGGGGACGCCCCTCCACTTT.

The J gene is TRBJ1-1, the V gene TRBV5-4, with D hard to call. CDR1 is SGHNT, CDR2 YYREEE, per germline (reference sequence). The CDR3 loop spans 15 amino acids. V was pared by 0 bases and J by 1 base, with 10 bases between. Here the CDR3 DNA reads TGTGCCAGCAGCTTGGTCGGGAGAGGGAACACTGAAGCTTTCTTT. It codes for CASSLVGRGNTEAFF.

The gene calls are TRBV18 and TRBJ2-5; D unclear. Germline loops: CDR1 KGHSH, CDR2 LQKENI. V was clipped by 0 bases and J by 2 bases, with 7 bases between them. The CDR3 sequence is 14 residues long. The CDR3 nucleotides read TGTGCCAGCTCACCACCGGGCCAACAAGAGACCCAGTACTTC. Its protein is CASSPPGQQETQYF.

The chain combines TRBV15 with TRBJ2-5, with a weak D call TRBD2 (5 bases). V was cut by 5 bases and J by 5 bases, with 21 bases left in between. The CDR3 consists of 16 residues. CDR1 and CDR2 (germline): LNHNV, YYDKDF (reference sequence). CDR3 in amino acids: CATSGVRGIPLETQYF. The CDR3 coding sequence is TGTGCCACCAGCGGGGTTAGAGGGATCCCCCTGGAGACCCAGTACTTC.

The sample holds one count of this clone. V usage is TRBV28 and J usage is TRBJ1-4; possibly TRBD1 for D (5 bases). The CDR3 is 14 residues long. The germline V gene encodes CDR1 MDHEN and CDR2 SYDVKM. Trimming removed 6 bases from V and 12 bases from J, with 20 bases in between. CDR3 in DNA: TGTGCCAGCAGACCGCCGGGGCCCCAATCGGAACTGTTTTTT. Translation gives CASRPPGPQSELFF.

V gene TRBV5-6 combines with J gene TRBJ1-2; TRBD1 is a possible D gene (5 bases). V lost 3 bases to trimming and J lost 8 bases, with 14 bases between them. CDR1 and CDR2 from the germline V gene are SGHDT and YYEEEE. The CDR3 loop spans 13 amino acids. CDR3 amino acids: CASSWGSVPGYTF. CDR3 nucleotides: TGTGCCAGCAGCTGGGGGTCGGTCCCGGGCTACACCTTC. The complete variable domain, with remaining parts taken from reference TRBV5-6 and TRBJ1-2, reads DAGVTQSPTHLIKTRGQQVTLRCSPKSGHDTVSWYQQALGQGPQFIFQYYEEEERQRGNFPDRFSGHQFPNYSSELNVNALLLGDSALYLCASSWGSVPGYTFGSGTRLTVV.